Listed here are 18 T cell receptor beta chains from one sample, sequenced in a study of molecular identifiers for immune sequencing clone quantification. Via MiXCR, TCRdb re-called the PCR reads, giving one row per CDR3 protein. The sample shows about 97,000 distinct CDR3 sequences, 20% to 25% of them seen only once. What was sequenced was naive CD8+ T cells from blood, with Jurkat cell RNA spiked in. The subset denotes: FACS-sorted CD8+CD4-CCR7+CD45RA+ naive T cells. These receptors were taken from a human donor in good health. Some libraries in this study had Jurkat cell RNA spiked in.

The V and J genes are TRBV9 and TRBJ2-3; no firm D call. V lost 3 bases and J 2 bases, leaving 10 bases between the germline ends. CDR1 is SGDLS and CDR2 is YYNGEE in the germline V gene. The CDR3 length is 14 residues. The CDR3 is CASSGGGYTDTQYF. CDR3 in DNA: TGTGCCAGCAGCGGTGGCGGATACACAGATACGCAGTATTTT.

The rearrangement joins TRBV3-1 to TRBJ1-6, with TRBD1 matching over 7 bases. Germline loops: CDR1 LGHDT, CDR2 YNNKEL (reference sequence). The CDR3 is made up of 12 amino acids. J was trimmed by 15 bases and V by 4 bases; bases with no gene match: 6. The CDR3 protein is CASSLGTADLHF. The CDR3, as DNA: TGTGCCAGCAGCCTAGGGACAGCGGACCTCCACTTT.

This clonotype was observed many times. The CDR3 loop reads CASSLRGWNEQFF. The CDR3 nucleotides read TGTGCCAGCAGTCTCAGAGGATGGAATGAGCAGTTCTTC. The V gene is TRBV7-2, the J gene TRBJ2-1, with D unresolved. The ends were cut back, 6 bases at V and 7 bases at J, with 13 bases in the middle. The length of the CDR3 is 13 residues. Germline CDR1 SGHTA, CDR2 FQGNSA.

On this clonotype: The germline gene is not matched at one end of the junction; a read error may be the cause. The V call is TRBV29-1, the J call TRBJ2-2; weak D call: TRBD1 (6 bases). Germline V lookup: CDR1 SQVTM, CDR2 ANQGSEA. The CDR3 has 12 amino acids. The CDR3 loop is CSVWGQTGELSF. CDR3 coding DNA: TGCAGCGTCTGGGGGCAGACCGGGGAGCTGTCTTTT.

The sample holds a few counts of this clonotype. V usage is TRBV6-5 and J usage is TRBJ2-1; 10 bases map to TRBD2. Trimming removed 0 bases from V and 14 bases from J; junction bases left unmatched: 7. Germline V gives CDR1 MNHEY, CDR2 SVGAGI. The CDR3 runs 14 residues. CDR3 nucleotides: TGTGCCAGCAGTTACTCGTCACTAGCGGGACTTGAGTTCTTC. This gives the protein CASSYSSLAGLEFF.

This clonotype occurred a few times. One end of the junction varies from germline; a read error may be responsible. The CDR3 spells CAAGTGTMNTEALF. For the CDR3, the DNA is TGTGCCGCAGGGACAGGTACTATGAACACTGAAGCTCTCTTT. The chain couples TRBV6-2 or TRBV6-3 to TRBJ1-1; 8 bases map to TRBD1. Germline assignment: CDR1 MNHEY and CDR2 SVGEGT. The CDR3 has 14 residues.

This clonotype was detected a few times. The chain combines TRBV6-5 with TRBJ1-2; D might be TRBD1 (5 bases). Trimming took off 5 bases at V and 3 bases at J, with 10 bases between the two ends. Germline CDR1 is MNHEY and CDR2 is SVGAGI. CDR3 length: 13 residues. The CDR3 loop is CASSEEGDYGYTF. Written as DNA, the CDR3 is TGTGCCAGCAGTGAAGAAGGGGACTATGGCTACACCTTC.

As concerns this clonotype: Given a much more abundant clone one base away, this may be a read error. The CDR3 sequence: CATGDGAAGLSREQFF. The CDR3 DNA reads as TGTGCCACCGGTGATGGGGCAGCGGGGCTTTCTCGTGAGCAGTTCTTC. V and J are TRBV24-1 and TRBJ2-1; 7 bases align to TRBD2. CDR1 and CDR2 from the germline V gene are KGHDR and SFDVKD. The CDR3 spans 16 residues.

This clonotype occurred many times. V usage is TRBV10-3 and J usage is TRBJ2-7; D unclear. The CDR3 consists of 12 residues. V gave up 0 bases and J gave up 7 bases, with 7 bases separating them. The germline V gene has CDR1 ENHRY and CDR2 SYGVKD. Written as DNA, the CDR3 is TGTGCCATCAGTGAGTCTGCAGAGGAGCAGTACTTC. It yields the protein CAISESAEEQYF.

This clonotype was found many times. This rearrangement joins TRBV24-1 to TRBJ2-5; D might be TRBD1 or TRBD2, each matching 5 bases. V was pared by 4 bases and J by 4 bases, with 18 bases between. Germline values: CDR1 KGHDR, CDR2 SFDVKD. This CDR3 spans 16 amino acids. The CDR3, as DNA: TGTGCCACCAGTGAAGCCGGGACCCCCCGAGGAGAGACCCAGTACTTC. This gives the protein CATSEAGTPRGETQYF.

Ten or more counts support this clonotype. The CDR3 nucleotides are TGCGCCAGCATCGGGGGACTAGCGGCACCTCAAGAGACCCAGTACTTC. It codes for CASIGGLAAPQETQYF. V gene TRBV5-1 combines with J gene TRBJ2-5, with 11 bases that match TRBD2. Germline CDR1 is SGHRS and CDR2 is YFSETQ. The CDR3 is 16 residues long. The J segment lost 2 bases and the V segment lost 6 bases, leaving 9 bases of the junction unmatched.

Many counts were recorded for this clonotype. The chain joins TRBV12-3 or TRBV12-4 to TRBJ2-2; 7 nucleotides match TRBD2. This CDR3 comprises 15 residues. V dropped 5 bases and J dropped 1; count of bases not matched to a gene: 4. CDR3 DNA: TGTGCCAGCAGTCCCCCGGGGGGGAACACCGGGGAGCTGTTTTTT. It specifies CASSPPGGNTGELFF.

This clonotype was recorded at least ten times. J is TRBJ2-3 and V is TRBV7-9; 7 bases align to TRBD1. Germline V gene lookup returns CDR1 SEHNR and CDR2 FQNEAQ (reference sequence). CDR3 length equals 16 residues. V lost 6 bases and J lost 2; bases outside the gene matches: 11. The CDR3 region has the DNA TGTGCCAGCAGACATAGGGACAGAGCATACACAGATACGCAGTATTTT. Translation: CASRHRDRAYTDTQYF. Together with reference TRBV7-9 and TRBJ2-3, the CDR3 gives the full variable domain: DTGVSQNPRHKITKRGQNVTFRCDPISEHNRLYWYRQTLGQGPEFLTYFQNEAQLEKSRLLSDRFSAERPKGSFSTLEIQRTEQGDSAMYLCASRHRDRAYTDTQYFGPGTRLTVL.

This clonotype was detected many times. The J gene is TRBJ2-2, the V gene TRBV29-1; D is uncertain. Germline loops: CDR1 SQVTM, CDR2 ANQGSEA. Trimming shortened V by 7 bases and J by 1 base, and 10 bases separated the two germline ends. The CDR3 is 13 amino acids. This CDR3 is CSARTGNTGELFF. The CDR3, as DNA: TGCAGCGCCCGGACGGGGAACACCGGGGAGCTGTTTTTT.

This clonotype has a count of ten or more. The chain uses TRBV27 and TRBJ2-3; 9 positions match TRBD1. This CDR3 is 14 amino acids long. The junction had 8 bases not matched to a gene; V was cut back by 8 bases and J by 5 bases. CDR1 and CDR2 from the germline V gene are MNHEY and SMNVEV (reference sequence). CDR3 loop: CASRTDRGRDTQYF. Written as DNA, the CDR3 is TGTGCCAGCCGAACGGACAGGGGTAGAGATACGCAGTATTTT.

This clonotype was recorded many times. The chain employs TRBV4-1 and TRBJ2-1; D is perhaps TRBD1 (5 bases). Trimming stripped 2 bases from V and 7 bases from J, with 9 bases between. The germline gives CDR1 MGHRA, CDR2 YSYEKL. CDR3 length: 13 amino acids. This CDR3 reads CASSQLGPNEQFF. CDR3 sequence (DNA): TGCGCCAGCAGCCAATTGGGGCCTAATGAGCAGTTCTTC.

The chain employs TRBV5-6 and TRBJ2-7; no reliable D call. CDR3 length: 16 amino acids. Per germline, CDR1 SGHDT and CDR2 YYEEEE. Trimming pared 0 bases from V and 4 bases from J, leaving 17 bases between. The CDR3 sequence: CASSLARVSTPYEQYF. In DNA form, the CDR3 reads TGTGCCAGCAGCTTGGCTCGGGTATCAACCCCGTACGAGCAGTACTTC.

This clonotype was detected a few times. The CDR3 nucleotides read TGTGCCAGCAGCTTAGACAGTATCAATAACGAGCAGTACTTC. Its translation is CASSLDSINNEQYF. The chain joins TRBV7-9 to TRBJ2-7, with D unresolved. The CDR3 loop spans 14 amino acids. Trimming stripped 1 base from V and 5 bases from J, with 12 bases between. Germline V lookup: CDR1 SEHNR, CDR2 FQNEAQ (reference sequence). Full variable domain (missing parts from reference TRBV7-9 and TRBJ2-7): DTGVSQNPRHKITKRGQNVTFRCDPISEHNRLYWYRQTLGQGPEFLTYFQNEAQLEKSRLLSDRFSAERPKGSFSTLEIQRTEQGDSAMYLCASSLDSINNEQYFGPGTRLTVT.